This T cell receptor (beta chain) was identified in a study of cytomegalovirus exposure and HLA in healthy donors. Study results and caveats: Immune exposure data for these donors was limited to CMV serostatus.

A word on this clone: Its antigen is undetermined.

Each donor's status was that of a healthy bone marrow donor. A multiplex PCR was run with 60 Vbeta primers and 13 Jbeta primers. Profiled with immunoSEQ multiplex PCR; TCRdb holds only in-frame clones, not every one. The sample lists about 120,000 clones; around 74% were seen once. The CDR3 runs to 15 residues. Germline CDR1 is KGHSH and CDR2 is LQKENI. V dropped 5 bases and J dropped 7; count of bases not matched to a gene: 10. The clonotype originates from a woman aged 18-30 years in good health and CMV-seronegative. The rearrangement uses TRBV18 and TRBJ1-4, with TRBD1 matching over 7 bases. Sequenced input: PBMCs. CDR3 amino acids: CASSSDRAGGEKLFF. The CDR3, as DNA: TGTGCCAGCTCATCTGACAGGGCTGGGGGTGAAAAACTGTTTTTT.